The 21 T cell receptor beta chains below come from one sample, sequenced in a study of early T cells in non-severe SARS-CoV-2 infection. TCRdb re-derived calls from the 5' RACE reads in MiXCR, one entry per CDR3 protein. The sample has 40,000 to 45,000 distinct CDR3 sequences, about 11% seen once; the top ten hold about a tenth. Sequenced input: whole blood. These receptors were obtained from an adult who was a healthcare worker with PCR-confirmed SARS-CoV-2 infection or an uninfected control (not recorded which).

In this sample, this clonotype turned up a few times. The CDR3 DNA sequence: TGCAGCGTTGCACGGGGTAAGGGTCAGCCCCAGCATTTT. Its translation is CSVARGKGQPQHF. V is TRBV29-1 and J is TRBJ1-5; D gene ambiguous. Germline loops: CDR1 SQVTM, CDR2 ANQGSEA. The V and J ends lost 4 bases and 6 bases respectively, with 13 bases between them. The CDR3 has 13 amino acids.

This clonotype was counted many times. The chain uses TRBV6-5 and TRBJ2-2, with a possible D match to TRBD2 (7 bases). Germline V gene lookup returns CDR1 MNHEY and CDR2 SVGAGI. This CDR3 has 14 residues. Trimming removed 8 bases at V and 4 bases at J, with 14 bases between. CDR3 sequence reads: CASGGGLSTGELFF. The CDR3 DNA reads TGTGCCAGCGGGGGGGGGCTAAGCACCGGGGAGCTGTTTTTT.

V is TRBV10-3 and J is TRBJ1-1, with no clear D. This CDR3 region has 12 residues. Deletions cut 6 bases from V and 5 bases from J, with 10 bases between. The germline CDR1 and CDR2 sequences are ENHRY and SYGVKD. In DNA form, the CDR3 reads TGTGCCATCAGCGCCTTGGGGACTGAAGCTTTCTTT. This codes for CAISALGTEAFF.

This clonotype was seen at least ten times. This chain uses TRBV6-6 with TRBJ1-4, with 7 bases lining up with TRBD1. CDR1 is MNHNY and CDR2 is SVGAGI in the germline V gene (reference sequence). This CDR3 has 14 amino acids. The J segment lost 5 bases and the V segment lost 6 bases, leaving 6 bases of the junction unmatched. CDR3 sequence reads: CASRKGQQNEKLFF. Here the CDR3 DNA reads TGTGCCAGCAGGAAGGGACAGCAAAATGAAAAACTGTTTTTT.

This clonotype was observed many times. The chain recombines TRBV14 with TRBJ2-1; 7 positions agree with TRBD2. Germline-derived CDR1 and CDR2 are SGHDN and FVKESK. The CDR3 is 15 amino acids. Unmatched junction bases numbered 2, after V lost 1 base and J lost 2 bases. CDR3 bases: TGTGCCAGCAGCCAAGTTCGGGGGGCCTACAATGAGCAGTTCTTC. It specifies CASSQVRGAYNEQFF.

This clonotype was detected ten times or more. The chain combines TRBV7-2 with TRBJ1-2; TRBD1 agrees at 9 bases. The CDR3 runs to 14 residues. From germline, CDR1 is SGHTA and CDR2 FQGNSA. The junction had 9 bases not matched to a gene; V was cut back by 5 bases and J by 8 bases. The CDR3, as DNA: TGTGCCAGCAGCGTCCGGGACAGGGTACGGGGCTACACCTTC. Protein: CASSVRDRVRGYTF.

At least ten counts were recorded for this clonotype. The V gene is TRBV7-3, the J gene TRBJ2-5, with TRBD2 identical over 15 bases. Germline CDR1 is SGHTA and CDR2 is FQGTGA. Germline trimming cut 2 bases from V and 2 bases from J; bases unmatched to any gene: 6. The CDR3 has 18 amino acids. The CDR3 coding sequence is TGTGCCAGCAGCTTAGCGGGACTAGCGGGGGGCCTGCAAGAGACCCAGTACTTC. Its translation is CASSLAGLAGGLQETQYF.

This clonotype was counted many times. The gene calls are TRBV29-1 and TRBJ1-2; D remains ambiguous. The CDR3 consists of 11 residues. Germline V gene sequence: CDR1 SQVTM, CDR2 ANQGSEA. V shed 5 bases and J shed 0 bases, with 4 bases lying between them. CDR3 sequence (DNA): TGCAGCGTTCAAGCTAACTATGGCTACACCTTC. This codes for CSVQANYGYTF.

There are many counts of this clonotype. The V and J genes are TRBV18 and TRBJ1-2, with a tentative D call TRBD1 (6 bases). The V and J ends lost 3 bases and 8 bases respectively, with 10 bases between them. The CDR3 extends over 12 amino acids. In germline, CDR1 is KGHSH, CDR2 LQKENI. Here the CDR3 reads CASSPTGNGYTF. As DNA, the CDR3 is TGTGCCAGCTCACCCACAGGGAACGGCTACACCTTC.

CDR3 in DNA: TGCAGTGCAGGGACAGGGGGGTTTAGCAATGAGCAGTTCTTC. Protein sequence: CSAGTGGFSNEQFF. The chain recombines TRBV20-1 with TRBJ2-1; 11 positions agree with TRBD1. The CDR3 contains 14 residues. V was pared by 6 bases and J by 6 bases, with 7 bases of the junction left unmatched. CDR1 DFQATT and CDR2 SNEGSKA come from the germline V gene (reference sequence).

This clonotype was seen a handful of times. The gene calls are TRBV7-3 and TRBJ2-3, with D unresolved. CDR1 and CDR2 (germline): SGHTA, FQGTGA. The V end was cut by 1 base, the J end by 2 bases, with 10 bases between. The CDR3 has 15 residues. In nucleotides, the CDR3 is TGTGCCAGCAGCTTAAGAGGTGGTGACACAGATACGCAGTATTTT. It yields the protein CASSLRGGDTDTQYF.

The CDR3: CASSDLRQANTEAFF. CDR3 bases: TGTGCCAGCAGTGATCTTAGACAGGCGAACACTGAAGCTTTCTTT. The V call is TRBV6-4, the J call TRBJ1-1; maybe TRBD1 (6 bases). The V gene's germline CDR1 is MRHNA and CDR2 SNTAGT. This CDR3 contains 15 residues. Trimming shortened V by 3 bases and J by 1 base, and 12 bases separated the two germline ends.

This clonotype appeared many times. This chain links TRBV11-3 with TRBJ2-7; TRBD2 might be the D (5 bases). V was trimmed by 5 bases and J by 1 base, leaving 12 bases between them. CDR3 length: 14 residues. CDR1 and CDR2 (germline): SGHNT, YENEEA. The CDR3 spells CASSRSPGSYEQYF. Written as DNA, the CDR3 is TGTGCCAGCAGCCGCTCTCCGGGGTCCTACGAGCAGTACTTC.

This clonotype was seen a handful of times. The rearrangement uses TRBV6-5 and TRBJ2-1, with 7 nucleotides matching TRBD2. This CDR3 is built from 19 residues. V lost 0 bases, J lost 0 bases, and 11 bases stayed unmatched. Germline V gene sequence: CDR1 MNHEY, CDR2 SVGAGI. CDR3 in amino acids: CASSYSMLAGDPSYNEQFF. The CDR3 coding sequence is TGTGCCAGCAGTTACTCGATGCTGGCGGGGGACCCCTCCTACAATGAGCAGTTCTTC.

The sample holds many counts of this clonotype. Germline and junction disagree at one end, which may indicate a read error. CDR3 amino acids: CASSLNGDTQYF. CDR3 nucleotides: TGTGCTAGCAGTTTGAATGGAGATACGCAGTATTTT. This chain uses TRBV7-7 with TRBJ2-3; D unclear. Germline CDR1 SSHAT, CDR2 FNYEAQ (reference sequence). This CDR3 has 12 amino acids.

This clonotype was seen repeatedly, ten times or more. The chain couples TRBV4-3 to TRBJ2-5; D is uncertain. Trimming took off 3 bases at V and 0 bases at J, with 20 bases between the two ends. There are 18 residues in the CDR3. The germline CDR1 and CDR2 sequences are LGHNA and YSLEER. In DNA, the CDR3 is TGCGCCAGCAGCCAGGATCTTAAGGACGGTTGGTACCAAGAGACCCAGTACTTC. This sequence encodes CASSQDLKDGWYQETQYF.

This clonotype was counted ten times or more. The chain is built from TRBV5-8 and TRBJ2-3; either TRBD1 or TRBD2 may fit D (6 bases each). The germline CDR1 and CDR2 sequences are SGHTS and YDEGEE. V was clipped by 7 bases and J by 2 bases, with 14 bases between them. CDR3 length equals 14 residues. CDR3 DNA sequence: TGTGCCAGCCAAAGGGGGGACAACACAGATACGCAGTATTTT. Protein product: CASQRGDNTDTQYF.

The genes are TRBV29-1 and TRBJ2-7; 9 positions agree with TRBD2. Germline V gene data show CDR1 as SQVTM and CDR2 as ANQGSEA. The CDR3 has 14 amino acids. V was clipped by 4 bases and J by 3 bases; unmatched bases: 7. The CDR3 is CSVVERGDLYEQYF. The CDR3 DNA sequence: TGCAGCGTTGTTGAGCGGGGGGACCTCTACGAGCAGTACTTC.

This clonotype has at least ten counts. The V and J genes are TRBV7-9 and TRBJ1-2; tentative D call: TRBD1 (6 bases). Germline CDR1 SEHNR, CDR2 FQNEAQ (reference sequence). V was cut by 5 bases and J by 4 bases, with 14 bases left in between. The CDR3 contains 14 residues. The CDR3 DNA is TGTGCCAGCAGCCGCTCGACAGGCGTCTATGGCTACACCTTC. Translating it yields CASSRSTGVYGYTF.

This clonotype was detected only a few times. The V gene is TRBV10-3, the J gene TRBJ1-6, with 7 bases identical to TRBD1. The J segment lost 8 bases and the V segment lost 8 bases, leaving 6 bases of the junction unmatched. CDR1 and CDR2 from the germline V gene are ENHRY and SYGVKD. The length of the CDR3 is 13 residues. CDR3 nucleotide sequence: TGTGCCATCGGAGTAGACAGGGATTCACCCCTCCACTTT. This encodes CAIGVDRDSPLHF.

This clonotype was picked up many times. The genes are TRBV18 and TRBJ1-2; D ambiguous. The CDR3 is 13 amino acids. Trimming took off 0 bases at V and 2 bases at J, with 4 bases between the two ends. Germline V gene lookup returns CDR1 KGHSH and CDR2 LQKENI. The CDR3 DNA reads TGTGCCAGCTCACCACCCGGGAACTATGGCTACACCTTC. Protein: CASSPPGNYGYTF. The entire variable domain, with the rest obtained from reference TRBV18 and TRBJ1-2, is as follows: NAGVMQNPRHLVRRRGQEARLRCSPMKGHSHVYWYRQLPEEGLKFMVYLQKENIIDESGMPKERFSAEFPKEGPSILRIQQVVRGDSAAYFCASSPPGNYGYTFGSGTRLTVV.